This T cell receptor beta chain appears in the sequencing data of a study of blood T cell repertoires in COVID-19. Per the original data handling: Researchers report that nucleated cell counts were estimated from reference gene primer amplification. Data came from immunoSEQ multiplex PCR; TCRdb stores just in-frame clones and leaves some out. For V, J and clone size, that table is used; D and trimming come from the DNA. The table records about 260,000 clones, less than 85% of them present only once. This CDR3 is 15 amino acids long. CDR1 is MNHEY and CDR2 is SMNVEV in the germline V gene (reference sequence). V was pared by 5 bases and J by 2 bases, with 2 bases of the junction left unmatched.

Sequencing was carried out using peripheral blood. The genes are TRBV27 and TRBJ2-1; TRBD1 agrees at 11 bases. This sequence originates from a man aged 55 to 70 who had recovered from COVID-19. For the CDR3, the DNA is TGTGCCAGCAGTCAGGACAGGGGGCCCTACAATGAGCAGTTCTTC. Its translation is CASSQDRGPYNEQFF.